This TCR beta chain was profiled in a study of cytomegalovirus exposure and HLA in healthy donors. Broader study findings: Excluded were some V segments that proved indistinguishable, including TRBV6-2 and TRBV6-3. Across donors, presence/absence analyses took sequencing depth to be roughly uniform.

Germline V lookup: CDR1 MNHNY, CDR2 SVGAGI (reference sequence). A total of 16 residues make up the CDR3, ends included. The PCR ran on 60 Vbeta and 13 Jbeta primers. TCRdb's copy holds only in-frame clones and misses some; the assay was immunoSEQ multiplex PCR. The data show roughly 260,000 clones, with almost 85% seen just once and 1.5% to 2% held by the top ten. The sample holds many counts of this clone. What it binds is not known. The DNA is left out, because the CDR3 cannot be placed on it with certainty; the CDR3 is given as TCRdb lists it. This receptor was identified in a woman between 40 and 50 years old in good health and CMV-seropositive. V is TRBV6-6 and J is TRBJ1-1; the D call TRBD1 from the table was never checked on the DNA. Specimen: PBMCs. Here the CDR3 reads CASSSSGQGGVTEAFF.